This TCR beta chain originates from a study of blood T cell repertoires in COVID-19. This CDR3 has 14 amino acids. Germline V gene lookup returns CDR1 SGHTA and CDR2 FQGNSA. V dropped 4 bases and J dropped 0 bases, with 10 bases sitting between them. Repertoires were generated with immunoSEQ multiplex PCR, while TCRdb's copy carries only in-frame clones and drops some. Among over 150,000 clones listed, 88% were seen once. Sequencing was performed on PBMCs or T cells enriched from blood (not recorded which). The clonotype originates from a woman in her late teens or twenties who had recovered from COVID-19. This chain links TRBV7-2 with TRBJ2-7; no firm D call. The CDR3 nucleotides are TGTGCCAGCAGCTCTGTGGTGAGCTCCTACGAGCAGTACTTC. This encodes CASSSVVSSYEQYF.